This T cell receptor (beta chain) is from a study of T cells in localized non-small cell lung cancer. Whole-study results and caveats: Tumor trailed uninvolved adjacent lung in T cell clonality, which peaked there.

The CDR3 is made up of 10 amino acids. V lost 11 bases, J lost 10 bases, and 5 bases stayed unmatched. CDR1 SEHNR and CDR2 FQNEAQ come from the germline V gene (reference sequence). Sequencing was performed with immunoSEQ multiplex PCR; in TCRdb, only in-frame clones are kept and a portion is missing. The sample shows about 59,000 clones, more than 85% of them seen only once. Concerning this clone itself: Its antigen is not identified.

The input for sequencing was peripheral blood, taken before any cancer treatment. This TCR was recovered from a man between 40 and 69 years old with stage I lung adenocarcinoma. The V gene is TRBV7-9, the J gene TRBJ2-1; 7 bases are a match to TRBD1. CDR3: CAPGGIEQFF. In DNA, the CDR3 is TGTGCCCCAGGGGGTATAGAGCAGTTCTTC.